This T cell receptor beta chain is drawn from a study of regulatory dendritic cells for organ transplantation. The data were produced by immunoSEQ multiplex PCR, yet TCRdb's version contains in-frame clones alone and is incomplete. The table lists around 29,000 clones, about four fifths of them singletons. Germline assignment: CDR1 MNHNS and CDR2 SASEGT. CDR3 length: 17 amino acids. Trimming shortened V by 0 bases and J by 2 bases, and 14 bases separated the two germline ends. Sequencing input: naive CD8+ T cells from blood. Regarding subset: CD45RA+ naive T cells. The chain is built from TRBV6-1 and TRBJ1-3; D perhaps matches TRBD1 (5 bases). The receptor's source is a human donor in good health. CDR3 region: CASSEAHLGGAGNTIYF. The CDR3 region has the DNA TGTGCCAGCAGTGAAGCCCACCTGGGGGGAGCTGGAAACACCATATATTTT.